This T cell receptor (beta chain) was recovered during a study of blood T cells in healthy people across ages. Concerning this clonotype itself: No antigen is known for it.

Germline V gene lookup returns CDR1 SGHTA and CDR2 FQGNSA. The CDR3 totals 13 residues. Trimming at V came to 6 bases and at J to 11 bases, leaving 7 bases not matched to a gene. Isolating PBMCs gave at least 6 million of these cells per sample. There were at least 6 micrograms of total RNA extracted from every sample. The study, taken as a whole, reports: Per-million-T-cell TCR beta diversity fell roughly linearly with age.

Through a sample-barcoded 5' primer and a J-beta primer mix, a second PCR was run for about 6 to 11 cycles. Template switching added a 12-random-nucleotide identifier to every cDNA molecule. TCRdb processed the 5' RACE reads anew with MiXCR; each CDR3 protein has one entry. The sample lists about 2 million distinct CDR3 sequences, just under 50% occurring once. The sequencing sample was made of blood. This chain uses TRBV7-2 with TRBJ1-5; TRBD1 matches at 10 bases. This receptor was obtained from a woman aged 40 to 50 in good health. The CDR3 nucleotides read TGTGCCAGCAGGGGACAGGGGAATTTGGCCCAGCATTTT. It yields the protein CASRGQGNLAQHF.